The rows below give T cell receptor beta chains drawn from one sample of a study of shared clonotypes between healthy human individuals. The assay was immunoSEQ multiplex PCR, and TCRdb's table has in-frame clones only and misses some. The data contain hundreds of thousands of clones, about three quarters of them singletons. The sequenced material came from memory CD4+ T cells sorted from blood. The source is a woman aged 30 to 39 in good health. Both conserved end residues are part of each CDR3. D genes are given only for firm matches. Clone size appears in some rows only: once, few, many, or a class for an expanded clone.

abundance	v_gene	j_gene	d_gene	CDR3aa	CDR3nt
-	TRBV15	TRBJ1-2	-	CATSWEDRRGYTF	TGTGCCACCAGCTGGGAGGACCGACGGGGCTACACCTTC
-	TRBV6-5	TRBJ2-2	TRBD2	CASRFSGEGEGELFF	TGTGCCAGCAGGTTCTCCGGGGAGGGAGAAGGGGAGCTGTTTTTT
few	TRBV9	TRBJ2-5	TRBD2	CASSEPGLAGFETQYF	TGTGCCAGCAGCGAGCCGGGACTAGCGGGATTTGAGACCCAGTACTTC
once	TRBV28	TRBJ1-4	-	CASSHNAQKGEKLFF	TGTGCCAGCAGTCACAACGCTCAAAAGGGTGAAAAACTGTTTTTT
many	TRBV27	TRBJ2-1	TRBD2	CASRSSGLEAFF	TGTGCCAGCAGAAGTTCCGGACTAGAGGCTTTCTTC
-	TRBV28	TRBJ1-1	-	CASVSLMNTEAFF	TGTGCCAGCGTTAGCTTAATGAACACTGAAGCTTTCTTT
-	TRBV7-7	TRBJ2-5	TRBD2	CASSLTSGRAETQYF	TGTGCCAGCAGCTTAACTAGCGGGAGGGCAGAGACCCAGTACTTC
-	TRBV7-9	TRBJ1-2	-	CASSSEDQGHYGYTF	TGTGCCAGCAGCTCAGAAGACCAGGGGCACTATGGCTACACCTTC
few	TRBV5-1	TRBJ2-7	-	CASRASGAHRGGEQYF	TGCGCCAGCAGGGCTAGCGGAGCCCACAGGGGGGGCGAGCAGTACTTC
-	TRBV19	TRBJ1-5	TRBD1	CASSPETGRDQPQHF	TGTGCCAGTAGTCCCGAGACAGGGCGCGATCAGCCCCAGCATTTT
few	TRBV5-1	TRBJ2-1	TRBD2	CASSFTSGSSYNEQFF	TGCGCCAGCAGCTTTACTAGCGGGAGCTCCTACAATGAGCAGTTCTTC
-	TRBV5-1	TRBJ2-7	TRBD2	CASTNVAGGARLREQYF	TGCGCCAGCACAAACGTTGCCGGGGGGGCGCGCCTTCGAGAGCAGTACTTC
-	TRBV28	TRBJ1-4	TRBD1	CASSLRVPGDSPNEKLFF	TGTGCCAGCAGTTTAAGGGTGCCCGGGGACAGTCCAAATGAAAAACTGTTTTTT
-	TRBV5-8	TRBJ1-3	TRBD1	CASSDPSGGSGNTIYF	TGTGCCAGCAGCGACCCCTCAGGGGGCTCTGGAAACACCATATATTTT
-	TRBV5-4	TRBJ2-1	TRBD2	CASSRTSGSPFYNEQFF	TGTGCCAGCAGCCGGACTAGCGGGAGCCCCTTTTACAATGAGCAGTTCTTC
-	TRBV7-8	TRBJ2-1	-	CASRLREVVNEQFF	TGTGCCAGCAGATTGAGGGAGGTCGTCAATGAGCAGTTCTTC
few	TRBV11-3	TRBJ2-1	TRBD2	CASSLDHDGGSGYNEQFF	TGTGCCAGCAGCTTAGATCACGACGGCGGGAGCGGCTACAATGAGCAGTTCTTC
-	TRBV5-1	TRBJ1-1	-	CASSLGTEGTEAFF	TGCGCCAGCAGCTTGGGGACAGAGGGGACTGAAGCTTTCTTT
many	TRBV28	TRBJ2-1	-	CASSPPAIHEQFF	TGTGCCAGCAGTCCACCGGCCATTCATGAGCAGTTCTTC
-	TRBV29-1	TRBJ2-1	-	CSVGLAYNEQFF	TGCAGCGTTGGGCTCGCGTACAATGAGCAGTTCTTC
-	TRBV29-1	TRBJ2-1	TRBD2	CSVATPSGSSNEQFF	TGCAGCGTTGCCACCCCTAGCGGGAGCAGCAATGAGCAGTTCTTC
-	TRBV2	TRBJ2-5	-	CASSRGHGETQYF	TGTGCCAGCAGTAGGGGCCATGGAGAGACCCAGTACTTC
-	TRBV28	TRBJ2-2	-	CASSLFAGRLNTGELFF	TGTGCCAGCAGTTTATTCGCAGGCAGGCTAAACACCGGGGAGCTGTTTTTT
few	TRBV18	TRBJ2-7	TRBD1	CASSPPGQTYEQYF	TGTGCCAGCTCACCACCGGGACAGACCTACGAGCAGTACTTC
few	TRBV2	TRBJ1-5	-	CASSVNSGNQPQHF	TGTGCCAGCAGTGTGAACAGCGGCAATCAGCCCCAGCATTTT
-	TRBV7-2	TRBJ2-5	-	CASTYLPGSLVTQYF	TGTGCCAGCACCTACTTACCCGGATCTTTAGTGACCCAGTACTTC
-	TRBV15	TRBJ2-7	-	CATSRDGRYEQYF	TGTGCCACCAGCAGAGATGGACGTTACGAGCAGTACTTC
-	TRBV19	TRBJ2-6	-	CASSIIGLAKSSGANVLTF	TGTGCCAGTAGTATAATTGGGCTAGCCAAGAGCTCTGGGGCCAACGTCCTGACTTTC
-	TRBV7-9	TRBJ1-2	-	CASSLPGGYNYGYTF	TGTGCCAGCAGCTTACCCGGGGGCTATAACTATGGCTACACCTTC
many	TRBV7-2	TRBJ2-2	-	CASSLERGPPGELFF	TGTGCCAGCAGCTTAGAACGGGGCCCCCCCGGGGAGCTGTTTTTT